The rows below give T cell receptor beta chains drawn from one sample of a study of blood T cell repertoires in COVID-19. Sequencing was performed with immunoSEQ multiplex PCR; in TCRdb, only in-frame clones are kept and a portion is missing. Here the sample spans approximately 120,000 clones, roughly 90% being singletons. The sequenced sample consisted of peripheral blood. These receptors were obtained from a man aged 50 or older with acute or convalescent COVID-19. The CDR3 runs from the conserved cysteine through the conserved F or W. D genes are given only for firm matches. Clone size, where shown, is once, few, many, or a class for clones that have expanded.

TRBJ2-2 NA NA TRBV6-4 CASSHYRDTGELFF TGTGCCAGCAGCCACTACAGGGACACCGGGGAGCTGTTTTTT
TRBJ1-4 NA NA TRBV5-1 CASRGVGEKLFF TGCGCCAGCCGGGGGGTTGGTGAAAAACTGTTTTTT
TRBJ2-5 NA TRBD2 TRBV9 CASSLVPGLAGETQYF TGTGCCAGCAGCCTTGTCCCGGGACTAGCGGGAGAGACCCAGTACTTC
TRBJ1-1 NA NA TRBV6-5 CASSKQGQTEAFF TGTGCCAGCAGTAAGCAGGGGCAGACTGAAGCTTTCTTT
TRBJ2-2 few TRBD1 TRBV2 CASSGQGGTGELFF TGTGCCAGCAGCGGACAGGGGGGAACCGGGGAGCTGTTTTTT
TRBJ2-1 once TRBD2 TRBV11-2 CASRGAGTSAYNEQFF TGTGCCAGCAGGGGGGCGGGGACTAGCGCCTACAATGAGCAGTTCTTC
TRBJ1-5 once TRBD1 TRBV6-5 CASSPGTGSGQPQHF TGTGCCAGCAGTCCCGGGACAGGGTCTGGACAGCCCCAGCATTTT
TRBJ2-1 NA TRBD1 TRBV30 CAWSKVTGVRSEQFF TGTGCCTGGAGTAAAGTGACAGGGGTAAGGAGTGAGCAGTTCTTC
TRBJ1-6 few NA TRBV12-3/TRBV12-4 CASSFPGSPLHF TGTGCCAGCAGTTTTCCGGGTTCACCCCTCCACTTT
TRBJ1-2 NA NA TRBV6-1 CASSEGRVYGYTF TGTGCCAGCAGTGAGGGCAGAGTCTATGGCTACACCTTC
TRBJ2-3 NA NA TRBV2 CASGPFTDTQYF TGTGCCAGCGGGCCATTCACAGATACGCAGTATTTT
TRBJ1-1 NA NA TRBV7-9 CASRTDSMNTEAFF TGTGCCAGCAGGACAGATTCGATGAACACTGAAGCTTTCTTT
TRBJ1-3 NA TRBD1 TRBV3-1/TRBV3-2 CASSQGGQGGYTIYF TGTGCCAGCAGCCAAGGGGGACAGGGAGGATACACCATATATTTT
TRBJ1-2 NA TRBD1 TRBV30 CAWSQQGLGGYTF TGTGCCTGGAGCCAACAGGGGTTAGGGGGCTACACCTTC
TRBJ2-7 once TRBD1 TRBV25-1 CASSESSDRESYEQYF TGTGCCAGCAGTGAAAGTTCGGACAGGGAATCCTACGAGCAGTACTTC
TRBJ1-5 NA NA TRBV6-2/TRBV6-3 CASSFGLNRGGNQPQHF TGTGCCAGCAGTTTTGGATTAAATCGCGGGGGCAATCAGCCCCAGCATTTT
TRBJ2-2 NA NA TRBV5-1 CASSLDRFITGELFF TGCGCCAGCAGCTTGGACAGGTTTATCACCGGGGAGCTGTTTTTT
TRBJ2-5 NA TRBD1 TRBV27 CASSLSDRGQETQYF TGTGCCAGCAGTTTATCGGACAGGGGGCAAGAGACCCAGTACTTC
TRBJ2-7 NA NA TRBV11-3 CASSLDWRAAVSYEQYF TGTGCCAGCAGCTTAGATTGGAGAGCGGCCGTTTCCTACGAGCAGTACTTC
TRBJ2-1 NA NA TRBV5-4 CASSPMRDDNEQFF TGTGCCAGCAGCCCCATGCGGGATGACAATGAGCAGTTCTTC
TRBJ1-2 NA TRBD1 TRBV2 CASRERDRGRANYGYTF TGTGCCAGCAGGGAAAGGGACAGGGGGAGGGCCAACTATGGCTACACCTTC
TRBJ2-7 NA TRBD2 TRBV18 CASSPGLAGYEQYF TGTGCCAGCTCACCGGGACTAGCCGGCTACGAGCAGTACTTC
TRBJ2-1 NA NA TRBV6-5 CAVRGNEQFF TGTGCCGTACGGGGAAATGAGCAGTTCTTC
TRBJ1-2 NA TRBD1 TRBV5-6 CASSLWDRGFGGYTF TGTGCCAGCAGCCTCTGGGACAGGGGTTTCGGGGGCTACACCTTC
TRBJ2-5 NA TRBD1 TRBV12-3/TRBV12-4 CASSLGQGKTQYF TGTGCCAGCAGTTTGGGACAGGGGAAGACCCAGTACTTC
TRBJ2-1 NA TRBD1 TRBV12-3/TRBV12-4 CASSLGQSGQFF TGTGCCAGCAGTTTGGGACAGTCTGGGCAGTTCTTC
TRBJ2-1 NA NA TRBV19 CASSISGEQFF TGTGCCAGTAGTATTTCGGGGGAGCAGTTCTTC
TRBJ1-5 NA NA TRBV2 CASSDYLELQPQHF TGTGCCAGCAGTGATTATCTTGAACTTCAGCCCCAGCATTTT
TRBJ2-3 NA TRBD1 TRBV7-9 CASSLTGSATDTQYF TGTGCCAGCAGCTTGACAGGGAGCGCCACAGATACGCAGTATTTT
TRBJ1-2 NA NA TRBV19 CASRGGAYTF TGTGCCAGTAGAGGGGGGGCCTACACCTTC
TRBJ2-6 NA NA TRBV3-1/TRBV3-2 CASSQGSSGANVLTF TGTGCCAGCAGCCAAGGTAGTTCTGGGGCCAACGTCCTGACTTTC
TRBJ1-1 NA NA TRBV6-1 CASSEAGRGTEAFF TGTGCCAGCAGTGAAGCGGGGAGGGGCACTGAAGCTTTCTTT
TRBJ1-1 NA TRBD1 TRBV27 CASKTGGEAFF TGTGCCAGCAAAACAGGGGGCGAGGCTTTCTTT
TRBJ1-3 NA NA TRBV7-9 CASSLGQGGNTIYF TGTGCCAGCAGCTTAGGCCAGGGCGGAAACACCATATATTTT
TRBJ2-7 NA TRBD1 TRBV10-3 CAIRPGQGVYEQYF TGTGCTATCCGACCGGGACAGGGGGTGTACGAGCAGTACTTC
TRBJ1-6 NA NA TRBV5-4 CASKSSGSYNSPLHF TGTGCCAGCAAATCATCAGGGTCCTATAATTCACCCCTCCACTTT
TRBJ1-2 NA NA TRBV6-5 CASSYTRVDKRDGYTF TGTGCCAGCAGTTACACCAGGGTTGATAAACGGGATGGCTACACCTTC
TRBJ2-5 NA TRBD2 TRBV9 CASSGGPFGGRETQYF TGTGCCAGCAGCGGAGGTCCCTTTGGCGGGAGGGAGACCCAGTACTTC
TRBJ2-7 few NA TRBV19 CASKSGVHEQYF TGTGCCAGCAAATCAGGTGTACACGAGCAGTACTTC
TRBJ1-1 NA TRBD1 TRBV5-1 CASSIVSPGTGSTEAFF TGCGCCAGCAGCATCGTCAGTCCCGGGACAGGGTCAACTGAAGCTTTCTTT
TRBJ1-5 few TRBD1 TRBV18 CASSKGQGLSNQPQHF TGTGCCAGCTCCAAGGGACAGGGCCTAAGCAATCAGCCCCAGCATTTT